This TCR beta chain is drawn from a study of breast tumors, draining lymph nodes, adjacent tissues. Breast cancer patients provided tissue from their axillary draining lymph nodes. The germline V and J ends were trimmed by 8 bases and 5 bases, with 13 bases remaining between them. CDR3 length equals 12 residues. Per the germline V gene, CDR1 is MNHEY and CDR2 is SMNVEV (reference sequence). Notes on the study in general: Data fit most tumor T cells coming from lymph node, expanding in tumor. Tumors had less TCR diversity than lymph nodes, more than nontumor tissue. The lymph node origin of tumor T cells was framed as consistent with a hypothesis, not demonstrated.

In TCRdb, the multiplex PCR reads were re-called with MiXCR into one record per CDR3 protein. The sample carries 150,000 to 200,000 distinct CDR3 sequences, about 30% recorded once. As concerns this clonotype: Its antigen is still unknown.

The sequence came from a female donor with breast cancer. Some clones in this sample may be carry-over from other donors' samples. The rearrangement links TRBV27 to TRBJ2-7, with a tentative D call TRBD1 (6 bases). The specimen sequenced was axillary lymph node tissue. The CDR3 DNA sequence: TGTGCCAGCGGGGGCAGGGTCGACGAGCAGTACTTC. The encoded protein is CASGGRVDEQYF.